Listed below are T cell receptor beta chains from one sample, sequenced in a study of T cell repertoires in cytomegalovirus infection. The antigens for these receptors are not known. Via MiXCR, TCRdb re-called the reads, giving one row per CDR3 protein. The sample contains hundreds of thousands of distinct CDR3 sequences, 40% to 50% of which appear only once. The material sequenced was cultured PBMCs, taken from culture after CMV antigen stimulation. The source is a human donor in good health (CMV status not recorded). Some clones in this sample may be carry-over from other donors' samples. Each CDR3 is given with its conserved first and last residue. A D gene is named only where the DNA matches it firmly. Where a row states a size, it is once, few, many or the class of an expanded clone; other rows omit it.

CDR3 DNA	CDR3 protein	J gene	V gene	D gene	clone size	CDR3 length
TGTGCCAGCAGCTTAGGACTAGCGGGATCGAGAGATACGCAGTATTTT	CASSLGLAGSRDTQYF	TRBJ2-3	TRBV7-6	TRBD2	NA	16
TGTGCCAGCAGTGACCAGGGGACGGGCAATCAGCCCCAGCATTTT	CASSDQGTGNQPQHF	TRBJ1-5	TRBV6-4	NA	few	15
TGTGCCAGCAGTTTACTGCCTGACACCGACTACGAGCAGTACTTC	CASSLLPDTDYEQYF	TRBJ2-7	TRBV12-3/TRBV12-4	NA	NA	15
TGCAGTGCTACCCCGGGGGGTTGGTTTGGAGTCGAGCAGTACTTC	CSATPGGWFGVEQYF	TRBJ2-7	TRBV20-1	TRBD2	NA	15
TGTGCCAGCAGCTCTAAGGTCGGACACAAAGGGGGAGCGGTGGATACGCAGTATTTT	CASSSKVGHKGGAVDTQYF	TRBJ2-3	TRBV7-6	NA	NA	19
TGCAGTGCTAGTGAGCCCCGGGGCTTCACAGATACGCAGTATTTT	CSASEPRGFTDTQYF	TRBJ2-3	TRBV20-1	NA	few	15
TGTGCCAGCAGCCACCGGGACCTACACTACGAGCAGTACTTC	CASSHRDLHYEQYF	TRBJ2-7	TRBV7-6	NA	NA	14
TGTGCCAGCAGTTGGACAGGGGTGGCAGATACGCAGTATTTT	CASSWTGVADTQYF	TRBJ2-3	TRBV28	TRBD1	NA	14
TGCGCCAGCAGCCCTGACAGGGGGTACACTGAAGCTTTCTTT	CASSPDRGYTEAFF	TRBJ1-1	TRBV4-1	TRBD1	few	14
TGTGCCAGTGAGGACCGTCAAGAGACCCAGTACTTC	CASEDRQETQYF	TRBJ2-5	TRBV6-6	NA	NA	12
TGTGCCAGCAGTCAAGTGAGGCACACAGATACGCAGTATTTT	CASSQVRHTDTQYF	TRBJ2-3	TRBV6-1	NA	few	14
TGTGCCAGCAGCTTAACGGGAACGGACATTCAGTACTTC	CASSLTGTDIQYF	TRBJ2-4	TRBV7-3	NA	NA	13
TGTGCCACCAGCGGGAGGGGGGACTATGGCTACACCTTC	CATSGRGDYGYTF	TRBJ1-2	TRBV15	NA	NA	13
TGTGCCAGCAGCCAAGATCCCCCAAGACAGGGCCGACGTGGCTACACCTTC	CASSQDPPRQGRRGYTF	TRBJ1-2	TRBV4-2	TRBD1	few	17